Below are 21 T cell receptor beta chains sequenced from a single sample in a study of T and B cells in COVID-19 patients. TRB rearrangements were amplified by multiplex PCR with BIOMED2 TRB-A/B primers. TCRdb reprocessed the multiplex PCR reads with MiXCR, giving one entry per CDR3 protein. The sample lists under 6,000 distinct CDR3 sequences, 27% seen once, with around 5.4% in the top ten. From blood, roughly 220-550 ng of genomic DNA served as TRB template. Material: blood. The receptor set was obtained from a human donor with active COVID-19.

By share, this clonotype ranks as large. The chain combines TRBV6-1 with TRBJ2-3; 8 positions match TRBD2. The V and J ends lost 5 bases and 1 base, in that order; junction bases with no gene match: 8. Germline V gene data show CDR1 as MNHNS and CDR2 as SASEGT. This CDR3 comprises 16 residues. For the CDR3, the DNA is TGTGCCAGCAGTTCCCAACCGACTAGCGGCACAGATACGCAGTATTTT. It specifies CASSSQPTSGTDTQYF.

The chain employs TRBV11-2 and TRBJ1-4, with TRBD1 as a possible D gene (6 bases). Germline V gene sequence: CDR1 SGHAT, CDR2 FQNNGV. CDR3 length: 16 residues. The germline V and J ends were trimmed by 5 bases and 2 bases, with 15 bases remaining between them. CDR3 sequence reads: CASSPLEGGTNEKLFF. Here the CDR3 DNA reads TGTGCCAGCAGCCCTCTTGAGGGGGGCACTAATGAAAAACTGTTTTTT. The full variable domain, rest sourced from reference TRBV11-2 and TRBJ1-4, is EAGVAQSPRYKIIEKRQSVAFWCNPISGHATLYWYQQILGQGPKLLIQFQNNGVVDDSQLPKDRFSAERLKGVDSTLKIQPAKLEDSAVYLCASSPLEGGTNEKLFFGSGTQLSVL.

This sequence joins TRBV7-6 and TRBJ2-7, with D unresolved. V lost 4 bases to trimming and J lost 2 bases, with 6 bases between them. The V gene's germline CDR1 is SGHVS and CDR2 FNYEAQ. This CDR3 has 12 residues. The CDR3 DNA is TGTGCCAGCAGCTCTTGGGCCTACGAGCAGTACTTC. It codes for CASSSWAYEQYF.

This clonotype is medium-sized in the sample. The J gene is TRBJ2-1, the V gene TRBV18; TRBD1 might be the D (5 bases). Germline V CDR1 and CDR2: KGHSH, LQKENI. V dropped 0 bases and J dropped 13 bases, with 13 bases sitting between them. The CDR3 length is 13 residues. The CDR3 loop reads CASSPPLDNHQFF. The CDR3 region has the DNA TGTGCCAGCTCACCACCGCTGGACAACCATCAGTTCTTC.

The chain employs TRBV12-3 or TRBV12-4 and TRBJ2-7; D might be TRBD2 (5 bases). V shed 6 bases and J shed 1 base, with 16 bases lying between them. CDR3 length equals 15 residues. Written as DNA, the CDR3 is TGTGCCAGCAGCCCCGACGGGGTCCGATCCTACGAGCAGTACTTC. This sequence encodes CASSPDGVRSYEQYF.

V usage is TRBV20-1 and J usage is TRBJ1-1; D remains unclear. CDR1 is DFQATT and CDR2 is SNEGSKA in the germline V gene (reference sequence). The germline V and J ends were trimmed by 5 bases and 1 base, with 11 bases remaining between them. The CDR3 runs 13 residues. The CDR3 sequence is CSAPGPANTEAFF. CDR3 nucleotide sequence: TGCAGTGCTCCTGGGCCCGCGAACACTGAAGCTTTCTTT.

This clonotype was detected only a few times. The chain is built from TRBV11-2 and TRBJ2-3; D is unclear. The CDR3 loop spans 15 amino acids. Germline CDR1 and CDR2: SGHAT and FQNNGV. V shed 0 bases and J shed 2 bases, with 9 bases lying between them. The CDR3 loop reads CASSLDNSNTDTQYF. In DNA, the CDR3 is TGTGCCAGCAGCTTAGATAACAGCAACACAGATACGCAGTATTTT.

This chain connects TRBV7-9 to TRBJ1-4, with 7 bases lining up with TRBD1. The CDR3 contains 15 residues. CDR1 SEHNR and CDR2 FQNEAQ come from the germline V gene (reference sequence). Germline trimming cut 5 bases from V and 1 base from J; bases unmatched to any gene: 4. CDR3 DNA sequence: TGTGCCAGCAGCCCGACAGGGCTAACTAATGAAAAACTGTTTTTT. It codes for CASSPTGLTNEKLFF.

By its share, this clonotype is medium-sized. The chain carries TRBV18 and TRBJ2-7, with TRBD1 matching 7 bases. Unmatched junction bases numbered 3, after V lost 4 bases and J lost 3 bases. Germline values: CDR1 KGHSH, CDR2 LQKENI. There are 13 residues in the CDR3. In nucleotides, the CDR3 is TGTGCCAGCTCACTTGGACAGGACTACGAGCAGTACTTC. Its protein is CASSLGQDYEQYF.

The chain carries TRBV6-5 and TRBJ2-2, with TRBD1 matching 8 bases. CDR3 length: 15 amino acids. Germline lookup yields CDR1 MNHEY and CDR2 SVGAGI. V lost 5 bases and J lost 2; bases outside the gene matches: 4. This CDR3 reads CASSLQGANTGELFF. CDR3 in DNA: TGTGCCAGCAGTCTGCAGGGGGCTAACACCGGGGAGCTGTTTTTT.

The chain combines TRBV10-3 with TRBJ1-5; D is unclear. Between the trimmed V and J ends, which lost 0 bases and 4 bases, there was a span of 4 bases. Germline CDR1 ENHRY, CDR2 SYGVKD. This CDR3 spans 13 amino acids. CDR3 bases: TGTGCCATCAGTGAGTCGCCGAATCAGCCCCAGCATTTT. Translating it yields CAISESPNQPQHF.

This sequence joins TRBV6-6 and TRBJ2-2; D possibly corresponds to TRBD1 (6 bases). There are 15 residues in the CDR3. CDR1 and CDR2 (germline): MNHNY, SVGAGI (reference sequence). V was trimmed by 7 bases and J by 4 bases, leaving 16 bases between them. The CDR3 bases are TGTGCCAGCACCAACCCAGGGGCGGGCACCGGGGAGCTGTTTTTT. Its protein is CASTNPGAGTGELFF.

The V and J genes are TRBV11-1 and TRBJ2-3; possibly TRBD2 for D (6 bases). In germline, CDR1 is SGHAT, CDR2 FQDESV (reference sequence). The CDR3 is 14 amino acids. Trimming stripped 5 bases from V and 9 bases from J, with 18 bases between. The CDR3 protein is CASSPSLLATTQYF. CDR3 nucleotide sequence: TGTGCCAGCAGCCCCTCCCTGCTAGCGACCACGCAGTATTTT.

This clonotype was observed a handful of times. The V gene is TRBV5-6, the J gene TRBJ1-2; D not resolved. Trimming stripped 4 bases from V and 2 bases from J, with 15 bases between. The CDR3 runs 15 residues. Germline V gene lookup returns CDR1 SGHDT and CDR2 YYEEEE. The CDR3 DNA reads as TGTGCCAGCAGCCCGCTCGGACTGTTAAACTATGGCTACACCTTC. Translated, it gives CASSPLGLLNYGYTF.

A remark on this clonotype: One base away lies a much larger clone, so this may be a sequencing read error. V usage is TRBV12-3 or TRBV12-4 and J usage is TRBJ1-2; weak D call: TRBD1 (6 bases). The CDR3 has 12 residues. V was clipped by 3 bases and J by 4 bases, with 6 bases between them. The CDR3 reads CASSLTGYGYTF. CDR3 nucleotides: TGTGCCAGCAGTTTGACAGGCTATGGCTACACCTTC.

By share of the sample, this clonotype is medium-sized. This chain connects TRBV5-4 to TRBJ2-5; D remains unclear. Between the trimmed V and J ends, which lost 0 bases and 2 bases, there was a span of 5 bases. Germline V lookup: CDR1 SGHNT, CDR2 YYREEE (reference sequence). This CDR3 contains 13 residues. CDR3 in DNA: TGTGCCAGCAGCTTGGAAACACAAGAGACCCAGTACTTC. This translates into CASSLETQETQYF.

This clonotype was seen more than once but under ten times. In DNA, the CDR3 is TGTGCCAGCAGTTTGATCTGGCAGGGGGCAACTAGCGGGAGGCCAGATACGCAGTATTTT. This gives the protein CASSLIWQGATSGRPDTQYF. The rearrangement uses TRBV12-3 or TRBV12-4 and TRBJ2-3, with TRBD2 matching 12 bases. With V trimmed by 3 bases and J by 4 bases, 17 bases remained unmatched. This CDR3 has 20 residues.

This clonotype ranks as medium-sized. The chain joins TRBV6-5 to TRBJ1-2; 10 bases are shared with TRBD1. Germline assignment: CDR1 MNHEY and CDR2 SVGAGI. This CDR3 region has 15 residues. Unmatched junction bases numbered 10, after V lost 4 bases and J lost 8 bases. The CDR3 loop is CASSSRDRGWRGYTF. Written as DNA, the CDR3 is TGTGCCAGCAGTTCCAGGGACAGGGGATGGAGAGGCTACACCTTC.

By share of the sample, this clonotype is medium-sized. V gene TRBV19 combines with J gene TRBJ1-4; D remains ambiguous. The CDR3 has 16 amino acids. The germline gives CDR1 LNHDA, CDR2 SQIVND (reference sequence). V dropped 3 bases and J dropped 2 bases, with 13 bases sitting between them. The CDR3 spells CASSITARSTNEKLFF. DNA of the CDR3: TGTGCCAGTAGTATTACAGCGCGCTCGACTAATGAAAAACTGTTTTTT.

The chain employs TRBV6-5 and TRBJ2-6; tentatively, D is TRBD1 or TRBD2 (7 bases each). Between the trimmed V and J ends, which lost 4 bases and 2 bases, there was a span of 18 bases. The CDR3 is made up of 18 amino acids. CDR1 and CDR2 from the germline V gene are MNHEY and SVGAGI. The CDR3 DNA is TGTGCCAGCAGTTCCCGGGGAGGGGGCAGGGCTGGGGCCAACGTCCTGACTTTC. Translated: CASSSRGGGRAGANVLTF.

This clonotype was seen a handful of times. The gene calls are TRBV7-9 and TRBJ2-7; 7 nucleotides align to TRBD2. Germline trimming cut 3 bases from V and 2 bases from J; bases unmatched to any gene: 7. Germline-derived CDR1 and CDR2 are SEHNR and FQNEAQ (reference sequence). The CDR3 is made up of 15 amino acids. As DNA, the CDR3 is TGTGCCAGCAGCTTTTCAGGGAGGGTAACCTACGAGCAGTACTTC. This gives the protein CASSFSGRVTYEQYF.